This passage covers 28 T cell receptor beta chains from one sample sequenced in a study of blood T cell repertoires in COVID-19. Measured with immunoSEQ multiplex PCR; TCRdb has only the in-frame clones, and not every one. The sample includes roughly 150,000 clones, around four fifths of them seen just once. Input material: peripheral blood. The receptors were gathered from a woman of 80 years or more with COVID-19, enrolled during active disease.

The chain joins TRBV5-6 to TRBJ2-1; TRBD1 is a possible D gene (5 bases). The CDR3 extends over 14 amino acids. CDR1 and CDR2 (germline): SGHDT, YYEEEE. V dropped 0 bases and J dropped 2 bases, with 6 bases sitting between them. The CDR3 DNA is TGTGCCAGCAGCTTGGGGACAACCTACAATGAGCAGTTCTTC. Its protein is CASSLGTTYNEQFF.

The rearrangement uses TRBV2 and TRBJ2-7; perhaps TRBD1 as D (6 bases). Trimming stripped 9 bases from V and 0 bases from J, with 12 bases between. CDR1 and CDR2 (germline): SNHLY, FYNNEI. The CDR3 runs 13 residues. CDR3 sequence (DNA): TGTGCCAGTAAACAGGGAGACTCCTACGAGCAGTACTTC. This translates into CASKQGDSYEQYF.

The chain joins TRBV5-8 to TRBJ2-1; 8 bases are a match to TRBD1. This CDR3 has 15 amino acids. CDR1 and CDR2 (germline): SGHTS, YDEGEE. The trim removed 0 bases at V and 5 bases at J, leaving 4 bases unmatched. CDR3: CASSLGGQENNEQFF. CDR3 coding DNA: TGTGCCAGCAGCTTGGGGGGACAGGAAAACAATGAGCAGTTCTTC.

This sequence joins TRBV18 and TRBJ1-5; 9 bases fit TRBD1. CDR1 is KGHSH and CDR2 is LQKENI in the germline V gene. The length of the CDR3 is 16 residues. The V gene end was trimmed by 3 bases and the J gene end by 11 bases; junction bases not matched to a gene: 14. This chain's CDR3 is CASSPTGPSGTGTQHF. In nucleotides, the CDR3 is TGTGCCAGCTCACCCACTGGCCCCTCCGGGACAGGGACCCAGCATTTT.

This sequence joins TRBV29-1 and TRBJ2-2; no definite D call. There are 12 residues in the CDR3. V gave up 4 bases and J gave up 5 bases, with 8 bases separating them. Germline V lookup: CDR1 SQVTM, CDR2 ANQGSEA. The CDR3 DNA reads as TGCAGCGTTGCCGACTGGACCGGGGAGCTGTTTTTT. Translated, it gives CSVADWTGELFF.

The gene calls are TRBV19 and TRBJ1-5; 7 nucleotides line up with TRBD1. Losses at the gene ends were 2 bases for V and 0 bases for J; bases not matched to a gene: 4. The CDR3 is 16 residues long. The germline CDR1 and CDR2 sequences are LNHDA and SQIVND (reference sequence). In DNA form, the CDR3 reads TGTGCCAGTAGTATATTGGCAGGGGGTAGCAATCAGCCCCAGCATTTT. Translation: CASSILAGGSNQPQHF. Looking up the rest from reference TRBV19 and TRBJ1-5 gives the full variable domain: DGGITQSPKYLFRKEGQNVTLSCEQNLNHDAMYWYRQDPGQGLRLIYYSQIVNDFQKGDIAEGYSVSREKKESFPLTVTSAQKNPTAFYLCASSILAGGSNQPQHFGDGTRLSIL.

The chain carries TRBV28 and TRBJ1-5, with a tentative D call TRBD1 (6 bases). Germline CDR1 is MDHEN and CDR2 is SYDVKM. V was shortened by 4 bases and J by 5 bases, with 9 bases between the two germline ends. This CDR3 has 13 amino acids. The CDR3 loop is CASSSQGHQPQHF. Here the CDR3 DNA reads TGTGCCAGCAGTTCACAGGGTCATCAGCCCCAGCATTTT.

The chain uses TRBV3-1 (or the pseudogene TRBV3-2) and TRBJ2-5, with TRBD2 matching over 10 bases. Germline values: CDR1 LGHDT, CDR2 YNNKEL (reference sequence). V lost 7 bases to trimming and J lost 5 bases; unmatched junction nucleotides: 7. CDR3 length equals 14 residues. CDR3 sequence reads: CASTKRGGFETQYF. CDR3 nucleotide sequence: TGTGCCAGCACGAAGCGGGGGGGCTTCGAGACCCAGTACTTC.

The V call is TRBV5-5, the J call TRBJ1-5; the match to TRBD1 covers 10 bases. The junction had 7 bases not matched to a gene; V was cut back by 3 bases and J by 4 bases. Germline V CDR1 and CDR2: SGHKS, YYEKEE (reference sequence). The CDR3 consists of 16 residues. The CDR3 coding sequence is TGTGCCAGCAGCTGGAGAGACAGGGGGCGAAATCAGCCCCAGCATTTT. Translation gives CASSWRDRGRNQPQHF.

This clone was detected only a few times. The V gene is TRBV18, the J gene TRBJ2-7; TRBD1 matches 9 bases. CDR1 is KGHSH, CDR2 LQKENI, per germline. The CDR3 runs 13 residues. V shed 9 bases, J shed 5 bases, and the junction held 8 bases outside the gene matches. CDR3 nucleotides: TGTGCCAGTAGCCGGGACAGGGTGGACGAGCAGTACTTC. Its protein is CASSRDRVDEQYF.

The chain joins TRBV7-3 to TRBJ2-1; 7 bases are a match to TRBD2. The CDR3 is 13 amino acids. Germline V gives CDR1 SGHTA, CDR2 FQGTGA. The junction had 3 bases not matched to a gene; V was cut back by 2 bases and J by 8 bases. Here the CDR3 reads CASSLRTRDEQFF. The CDR3 nucleotides read TGTGCCAGCAGCTTACGGACTAGGGATGAGCAGTTCTTC.

The rearrangement joins TRBV6-5 to TRBJ1-6; no clear D. Looked up from germline, CDR1 is MNHEY and CDR2 is SVGAGI. The CDR3 has 15 amino acids. The V and J ends lost 0 bases and 10 bases respectively, with 13 bases between them. The CDR3 coding sequence is TGTGCCAGCAGTTACTCGGTTTTTACAAAGTCACCCCTCCACTTT. Protein sequence: CASSYSVFTKSPLHF.

This sequence joins TRBV5-1 and TRBJ1-2; 8 bases are shared with TRBD1. V was clipped by 2 bases and J by 9 bases; unmatched bases: 9. CDR1 and CDR2 from the germline V gene are SGHRS and YFSETQ. The CDR3 consists of 14 residues. CDR3 in DNA: TGCGCCAGCAGCTTAAGACAGGGGCCTGAAAGCTACACCTTC. It is translated as CASSLRQGPESYTF.

This chain links TRBV5-6 with TRBJ1-2; the D gene is possibly TRBD1 (6 bases). Germline CDR1 SGHDT, CDR2 YYEEEE. The CDR3 sequence is 13 residues long. V gave up 4 bases and J gave up 7 bases, with 14 bases separating them. The CDR3 DNA sequence: TGTGCCAGCAGCCGGGGGGGCGGGAGTGGCTACACCTTC. Amino acids: CASSRGGGSGYTF.

The count of this clone is one. The rearrangement links TRBV3-1 (or the pseudogene TRBV3-2) to TRBJ1-3; the D is unclear. Germline values: CDR1 LGHDT, CDR2 YNNKEL (reference sequence). V was shortened by 1 base and J by 0 bases, with 7 bases between the two germline ends. The CDR3 totals 15 residues. In DNA form, the CDR3 reads TGTGCCAGCAGCCAAGTGCTGAGCTCTGGAAACACCATATATTTT. It encodes CASSQVLSSGNTIYF.

The gene calls are TRBV28 and TRBJ1-1, with D perhaps matching TRBD1 (6 bases). CDR1 and CDR2 (germline): MDHEN, SYDVKM. This CDR3 is 16 amino acids long. V was clipped by 2 bases and J by 0 bases, with 13 bases between them. The CDR3 protein is CASSLSGQTMNTEAFF. The CDR3 nucleotides are TGTGCCAGCAGTTTAAGCGGACAGACCATGAACACTGAAGCTTTCTTT.

The CDR3 spells CASSQRSQGAETQYF. In DNA, the CDR3 is TGCGCCAGCAGCCAGCGATCCCAGGGGGCTGAGACCCAGTACTTC. The rearrangement joins TRBV4-1 to TRBJ2-5, with 8 bases aligning to TRBD1. The germline CDR1 and CDR2 sequences are MGHRA and YSYEKL. This CDR3 has 15 residues. The trim removed 3 bases at V and 5 bases at J, leaving 8 bases unmatched.

J is TRBJ2-7 and V is TRBV12-5, with D maybe TRBD1 (6 bases). This CDR3 is 17 amino acids long. Germline V gene lookup returns CDR1 LGHNT and CDR2 FRNRAP. Trimming took 5 bases from V and 4 from J, leaving 24 bases between them. The DNA of the CDR3 is TGTGCTAGTGGTCTTTGGGGGCGTGTAGGAAGTAGGTACGAGCAGTACTTC. Amino acid sequence: CASGLWGRVGSRYEQYF.

This clone was recorded a few times. The rearrangement links TRBV2 to TRBJ2-3, with 11 bases fitting TRBD2. Germline CDR1 reads SNHLY; CDR2 reads FYNNEI. V gave up 6 bases and J gave up 3 bases; unmatched junction bases: 8. The CDR3 has 16 amino acids. The CDR3 bases are TGTGCCAGCAGGACTTCCCTAGCGGGGGGTACAGATACGCAGTATTTT. It is translated as CASRTSLAGGTDTQYF.

The chain couples TRBV6-5 to TRBJ1-3, with D possibly TRBD1 on 6 matching bases. The CDR3 has 15 amino acids. Deletions cut 6 bases from V and 0 bases from J, with 12 bases between. CDR1 and CDR2 (germline): MNHEY, SVGAGI. The CDR3 reads CASSPQGYSGNTIYF. The DNA of the CDR3 is TGTGCCAGCAGCCCACAGGGCTACTCTGGAAACACCATATATTTT.

The genes are TRBV5-4 and TRBJ1-4; 8 bases are a match to TRBD1. Germline CDR1 and CDR2: SGHNT and YYREEE (reference sequence). The CDR3 consists of 17 residues. J gave up 4 bases and V 0 bases, and 8 bases lay outside the gene matches. CDR3 sequence reads: CASSLDPGGSYNEKLFF. The CDR3 DNA is TGTGCCAGCAGCTTGGATCCAGGGGGCTCTTATAATGAAAAACTGTTTTTT.

V and J are TRBV5-1 and TRBJ2-1; TRBD2 matches at 9 bases. CDR1 is SGHRS, CDR2 YFSETQ, per germline. V lost 4 bases, J lost 6 bases, and 8 bases stayed unmatched. The CDR3 spans 15 residues. The CDR3 reads CASSPDQLAGNEQFF. The CDR3 bases are TGCGCCAGCAGCCCGGACCAACTAGCGGGCAATGAGCAGTTCTTC.

The V and J genes are TRBV3-1 (or the pseudogene TRBV3-2) and TRBJ1-2; D perhaps matches TRBD1 (6 bases). The CDR3 spans 13 residues. Trimming pared 4 bases from V and 8 bases from J, leaving 14 bases between. The germline V gene has CDR1 LGHDT and CDR2 YNNKEL (reference sequence). The CDR3 loop reads CASSPRGGRGYTF. Written as DNA, the CDR3 is TGTGCCAGCAGCCCCCGAGGGGGTAGGGGCTACACCTTC.

The CDR3 DNA reads as TGCGCCAGCAGGACCGAGGGAGGGGGGACTGAAGCTTTCTTT. Translation gives CASRTEGGGTEAFF. The chain joins TRBV5-1 to TRBJ1-1, with D perhaps matching TRBD1 (6 bases). Germline CDR1 and CDR2: SGHRS and YFSETQ. The CDR3 runs 14 residues. Trimming removed 5 bases at V and 5 bases at J, with 16 bases between.

The V gene is TRBV5-1, the J gene TRBJ1-2; 8 nucleotides match TRBD1. The CDR3 has 13 residues. Germline V gene sequence: CDR1 SGHRS, CDR2 YFSETQ. Trimming cost V 3 bases and J 8 bases; bases outside gene matches: 6. The CDR3 loop is CASSSTGEIGYTF. The CDR3 DNA reads as TGCGCCAGCAGCTCGACAGGGGAGATAGGCTACACCTTC. Complete variable domain (other parts from reference TRBV5-1 and TRBJ1-2): KAGVTQTPRYLIKTRGQQVTLSCSPISGHRSVSWYQQTPGQGLQFLFEYFSETQRNKGNFPGRFSGRQFSNSRSEMNVSTLELGDSALYLCASSSTGEIGYTFGSGTRLTVV.

To note about this clone: Other DNA sequences in the sample encode the same CDR3. The chain links TRBV7-9 to TRBJ2-7; perhaps TRBD2 as D (7 bases). The V end lost 7 bases, the J end lost 7 bases, and 20 bases lay between the germline ends. The CDR3 contains 14 residues. The germline gives CDR1 SEHNR, CDR2 FQNEAQ (reference sequence). The CDR3 loop is CASTGLAGAGEQYF. In DNA form, the CDR3 reads TGTGCCAGCACCGGACTCGCGGGGGCGGGGGAGCAGTACTTC.

In this sample, this clone turned up once. The V gene is TRBV3-1 (or the pseudogene TRBV3-2), the J gene TRBJ2-7, with 7 bases fitting TRBD1. Trimming at V came to 2 bases and at J to 2 bases, leaving 9 bases not matched to a gene. CDR1 is LGHDT and CDR2 is YNNKEL in the germline V gene (reference sequence). The CDR3 loop spans 16 amino acids. DNA for the CDR3: TGTGCCAGCAGCCAACCCCGGACAGGTCTTCCCTACGAGCAGTACTTC. Protein sequence: CASSQPRTGLPYEQYF.

As concerns this clone: Other nucleotide sequences from this sample produce the same CDR3. The rearrangement links TRBV3-1 (or the pseudogene TRBV3-2) to TRBJ2-2; D is unresolved. Germline CDR1 LGHDT, CDR2 YNNKEL (reference sequence). Trimming removed 1 base at V and 5 bases at J, with 5 bases between. This CDR3 contains 13 residues. In DNA form, the CDR3 reads TGTGCCAGCAGCCAAGTATCTACCGGGGAGCTGTTTTTT. Its translation: CASSQVSTGELFF.